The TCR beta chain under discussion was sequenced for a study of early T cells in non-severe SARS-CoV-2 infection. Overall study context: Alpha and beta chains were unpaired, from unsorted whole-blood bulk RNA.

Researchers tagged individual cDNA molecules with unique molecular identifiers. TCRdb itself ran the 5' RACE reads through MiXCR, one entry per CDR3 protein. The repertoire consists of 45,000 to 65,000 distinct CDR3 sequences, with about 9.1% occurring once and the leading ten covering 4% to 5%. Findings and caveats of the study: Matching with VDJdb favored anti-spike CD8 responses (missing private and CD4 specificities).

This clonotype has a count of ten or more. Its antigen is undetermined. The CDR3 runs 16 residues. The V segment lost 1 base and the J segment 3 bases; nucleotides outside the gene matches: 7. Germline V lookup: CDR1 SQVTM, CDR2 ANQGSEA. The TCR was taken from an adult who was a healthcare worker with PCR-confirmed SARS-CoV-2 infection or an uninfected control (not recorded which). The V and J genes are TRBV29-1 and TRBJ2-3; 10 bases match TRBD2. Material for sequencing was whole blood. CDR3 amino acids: CSVEALAGEWTDTQYF. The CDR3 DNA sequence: TGCAGCGTTGAAGCTCTAGCGGGAGAATGGACAGATACGCAGTATTTT.